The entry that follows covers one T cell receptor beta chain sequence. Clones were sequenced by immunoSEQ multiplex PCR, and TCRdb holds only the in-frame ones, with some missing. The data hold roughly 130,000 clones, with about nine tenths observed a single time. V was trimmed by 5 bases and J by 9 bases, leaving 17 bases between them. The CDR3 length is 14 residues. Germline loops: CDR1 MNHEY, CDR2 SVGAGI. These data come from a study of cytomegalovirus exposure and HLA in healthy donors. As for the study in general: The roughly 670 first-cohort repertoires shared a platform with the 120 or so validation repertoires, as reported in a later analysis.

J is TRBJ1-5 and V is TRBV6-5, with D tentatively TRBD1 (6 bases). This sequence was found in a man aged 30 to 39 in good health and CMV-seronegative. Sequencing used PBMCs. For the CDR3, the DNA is TGTGCCAGCAGTACAGGGCCATCATACCCGCCCCAGCATTTT. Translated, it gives CASSTGPSYPPQHF.